The clone carrying this T cell receptor (beta chain) showed up many times. Antigen specificity is unknown. Unique molecular identifiers were incorporated into the prepared TCRbeta library. TCRdb re-called the PCR reads through MiXCR, storing one row per CDR3 protein. This sample has approximately 170,000 distinct CDR3 sequences, with more than 9.5% found just once. CDR3 length equals 13 residues. Trimming cost V 0 bases and J 5 bases, with 11 bases left between them. CDR1 is DFQATT and CDR2 is SNEGSKA in the germline V gene (reference sequence). This record belongs to a study of T-cell reconstitution after alpha-beta-depleted transplantation in children. The study's findings and limits: Roughly two months post-transplant, alpha-beta T cells reportedly originated from several hundred graft clones that had expanded. Most T-cell counts and diversity one year after the transplant came from T cells that were newly produced.

The source material was PBMCs, sampled before TCRalphabeta/CD19-depleted stem cell transplant. The clonotype was recovered from a boy younger than 10 with acute myeloid leukemia, due to receive a stem cell transplant. The chain recombines TRBV20-1 with TRBJ2-7, with unresolved D. The chain's CDR3 is CSARDRGRNEQYF. The CDR3 DNA is TGCAGTGCTAGAGATCGTGGGCGAAACGAGCAGTACTTC.